The 14 T cell receptor beta chains below come from one sample, sequenced in a study of OX40 agonist ivuxolimab in advanced cancers. Clones were sequenced by immunoSEQ multiplex PCR, and TCRdb holds only the in-frame ones, with some missing. The table has around 72,000 clones, more than 75% seen once; the top ten hold about a sixth. Sequenced here: CD4+ or CD8+ T cells sorted from blood, sampled in a trial of the OX40 agonist ivuxolimab. These receptors were collected from an adult with an advanced solid tumor such as melanoma, head and neck, liver or kidney cancer.

This sequence joins TRBV18 and TRBJ2-1; perhaps TRBD2 as D (5 bases). Trimming took off 2 bases at V and 6 bases at J, with 14 bases between the two ends. Germline V lookup: CDR1 KGHSH, CDR2 LQKENI. The CDR3 is 15 amino acids. CDR3 protein: CASSPSTAGGNEQFF. CDR3 nucleotide sequence: TGTGCCAGCTCACCAAGTACGGCGGGTGGCAATGAGCAGTTCTTC.

The V gene is TRBV7-2, the J gene TRBJ2-1; 7 positions agree with TRBD2. The germline gives CDR1 SGHTA, CDR2 FQGNSA. V lost 7 bases, J lost 9 bases, and 15 bases stayed unmatched. The CDR3 runs to 15 residues. The CDR3 coding sequence is TGTGCCAGCACCCAGAGGGACTACCGTCGCGGTGAGCAGTTCTTC. Residues: CASTQRDYRRGEQFF.

The chain has TRBV6-6 and TRBJ2-1, with 10 bases matching TRBD2. Unmatched junction bases numbered 9, after V lost 6 bases and J lost 7 bases. The CDR3 extends over 15 amino acids. Germline-derived CDR1 and CDR2 are MNHNY and SVGAGI (reference sequence). The CDR3 DNA follows: TGTGCCAGCAGCTATCTAGCGGGAGAAGGAAATGAGCAGTTCTTC. It codes for CASSYLAGEGNEQFF.

This clone was seen a single time. The DNA of the CDR3 is TGTGCCAGCAGCCAAACGACTAGCGCGTCCGGGCAGTTCTTC. As protein: CASSQTTSASGQFF. The genes are TRBV14 and TRBJ2-1; 8 positions match TRBD2. Germline CDR1 reads SGHDN; CDR2 reads FVKESK. With 2 bases clipped from V and 12 bases from J, the junction kept 9 bases outside the gene matches. The CDR3 spans 14 residues.

In its sample, this clone was seen once. The chain links TRBV5-1 to TRBJ2-3; tentatively, D is TRBD1 (6 bases). The CDR3 is made up of 15 amino acids. Germline values: CDR1 SGHRS, CDR2 YFSETQ. The V gene lost 2 bases and the J gene lost 0 bases, with 10 bases spanning the gap. The DNA of the CDR3 is TGCGCCAGCAGCTTAGAGGGGACAAGCACAGATACGCAGTATTTT. Its protein product is CASSLEGTSTDTQYF.

V gene TRBV29-1 combines with J gene TRBJ2-3; either TRBD1 or TRBD2 may supply D (6 bases each). Germline CDR1 and CDR2: SQVTM and ANQGSEA. V lost 6 bases and J 0 bases, leaving 16 bases between the germline ends. CDR3 length equals 15 residues. In DNA, the CDR3 is TGCAGCGTGAGTAGGACGGGGGCTAGCACAGATACGCAGTATTTT. It encodes CSVSRTGASTDTQYF.

The rearrangement uses TRBV10-3 and TRBJ1-1, with 7 positions matching TRBD1. Germline assignment: CDR1 ENHRY and CDR2 SYGVKD. V was pared by 4 bases and J by 0 bases, with 5 bases of the junction left unmatched. This CDR3 is built from 15 residues. The CDR3 loop is CAISGQGGLNTEAFF. CDR3 DNA sequence: TGTGCCATCAGTGGACAGGGTGGTCTGAACACTGAAGCTTTCTTT.

The chain couples TRBV5-1 to TRBJ2-1, with D maybe TRBD2 (6 bases). Germline CDR1 SGHRS, CDR2 YFSETQ. The CDR3 runs 14 residues. Trimming pared 7 bases from V and 5 bases from J, leaving 16 bases between. In DNA form, the CDR3 reads TGCGCCAGCCGGGCCTTATTAGCGGACAATGAGCAGTTCTTC. Translated, it gives CASRALLADNEQFF.

V usage is TRBV29-1 and J usage is TRBJ2-3; 8 nucleotides agree with TRBD1. The CDR3 totals 12 residues. V lost 5 bases to trimming and J lost 5 bases; unmatched junction nucleotides: 3. From germline, CDR1 is SQVTM and CDR2 ANQGSEA. As DNA, the CDR3 is TGCAGCGTTACGACAGGGGAAGATACGCAGTATTTT. This sequence encodes CSVTTGEDTQYF.

The chain is built from TRBV6-4 and TRBJ2-2; 10 bases match TRBD2. Per the germline V gene, CDR1 is MRHNA and CDR2 is SNTAGT. With V trimmed by 2 bases and J by 15 bases, 6 bases remained unmatched. The CDR3 length is 13 residues. CDR3 in DNA: TGTGCCAGCAGTGACGAGCTAGCGGGAGTAATGTTTTTT. Translation gives CASSDELAGVMFF.

The J gene is TRBJ2-1, the V gene TRBV4-1; 7 nucleotides line up with TRBD2. This CDR3 contains 18 residues. Germline CDR1 is MGHRA and CDR2 is YSYEKL. Germline trimming cut 2 bases from V and 0 bases from J; bases unmatched to any gene: 10. The CDR3 sequence is CASSQSLAADSSYNEQFF. CDR3 bases: TGCGCCAGCAGCCAAAGTCTAGCGGCCGATAGCTCCTACAATGAGCAGTTCTTC.

The chain carries TRBV2 and TRBJ2-7, with a tentative D call TRBD2 (6 bases). V gave up 6 bases and J gave up 6 bases, with 21 bases separating them. The length of the CDR3 is 15 residues. The germline CDR1 and CDR2 sequences are SNHLY and FYNNEI. The DNA of the CDR3 is TGTGCCAGCAGCAAGTCCGGGACCGGCGGGGTCGAGCAGTACTTC. Its protein is CASSKSGTGGVEQYF.

The chain links TRBV7-9 to TRBJ1-1, with 7 bases that match TRBD1. V shed 5 bases, J shed 4 bases, and the junction held 7 bases outside the gene matches. The CDR3 contains 14 residues. CDR1 and CDR2 from the germline V gene are SEHNR and FQNEAQ (reference sequence). In nucleotides, the CDR3 is TGTGCCAGCAGCCCAGGGGGTGAGGGCACTGAAGCTTTCTTT. Translating gives CASSPGGEGTEAFF.

This clone has more than one count but fewer than ten. The V call is TRBV2, the J call TRBJ1-2, with D perhaps TRBD1 (5 bases). The germline V gene has CDR1 SNHLY and CDR2 FYNNEI. The CDR3 spans 12 residues. Trimming removed 4 bases at V and 5 bases at J, with 8 bases between. CDR3 sequence reads: CASSVRGYGYTF. The CDR3 nucleotides are TGTGCCAGCAGTGTCCGGGGGTATGGCTACACCTTC.